This T cell receptor beta chain was identified in a study of shared clonotypes between healthy human individuals. Healthy HIV-negative adults without recent acute infections or vaccinations served as donors. Trimming took off 7 bases at V and 8 bases at J, with 12 bases between the two ends. The CDR3 has 11 amino acids. Germline loops: CDR1 SQVTM, CDR2 ANQGSEA. A remark on this clone: Its cognate antigen is unknown.

Findings and caveats of the study: Relative to clonotypes present in all four donors, those not shared had lower generation probabilities.

The table came from immunoSEQ multiplex PCR; TCRdb's copy has only in-frame clones and leaves some out. The top ten clones hold 0.39% of a sample with 2 million to 2.5 million clones, over 90% of them seen once. This rearrangement joins TRBV29-1 to TRBJ2-1; no definite D call. This clonotype was obtained from a man between 18 and 29 years old in good health. Some clones in this sample may be carry-over from other donors' samples. Sequencing used naive CD4+ T cells from PBMCs. The subset denotes: CD45RA+ positively selected. The CDR3: CSGGSRDEQFF. The CDR3 DNA reads TGCAGCGGTGGCTCAAGGGATGAGCAGTTCTTC.